This TCR beta chain was retrieved from a study of memory CD4+ T cells and cytomegalovirus serostatus (dated by TCRdb to the late 2010s). Context from the whole study: The roughly 33 healthy Belgian adults in the cohort included 9 who were CMV seropositive and roughly 24 who were CMV seronegative. To replicate a published TCR-based CMV serostatus classifier, the study sequenced CD4+ memory TCRbeta repertoires from a Belgian cohort whose cytomegalovirus serostatus was known. Overall study outcomes, separate from this receptor: Only CD4+CD45RO+ memory cells were sequenced, in contrast to the original study, which included naive and memory CD4+ and CD8+ populations. The results were interpreted as suggesting that the CMV-associated TCR signature is mostly present in the CD4+ memory repertoire. For CMV serostatus prediction, a median bootstrapped AUC of about 0.96 was reached with the original framework, and a median bootstrapped AUC of approximately 0.92 was reached with a US-trained random forest. Among the 150 to 200 previously reported CMV-associated TCRbeta sequences, 67 showed up in the CD4+ memory repertoires, with each one found in between one and five individuals. A median bootstrapped AUC of around 0.94 with a 95% CI of 0.76-1.00 was achieved on the Belgian cohort by the original-framework classifier.

The germline V gene provides CDR1 SGDLS and CDR2 YYNGEE. CDR3 length: 16 amino acids, cysteine to phenylalanine. Only the CDR3 DNA is retained, 48 bases long and in frame from the first base. Germline trimming amounts to 0 bases on V and 6 bases on J, with 7 as the count of junction bases outside the gene matches. A FACSAria II was used to sort memory CD4+ T cells, defined as single viable CD3+CD4+CD8-CD45RO+ cells. CMV serostatus was assessed using a Roche Elecsys assay, by which serum IgG against CMV pp150, pp28, p38 and p52 was detected. Following thawing, total CD4+ T cells were enriched through positive selection using CD4 magnetic microbeads. Samples originated from another study that specifically interrogated the CD4+ T cell memory repertoire. Peripheral blood mononuclear cells were isolated and cryopreserved according to standard operating procedures, and serum was stored at -80 degrees C. The staining used CD3-PerCP (BW264/56), CD4-APC (RPA-T4), CD45RO-PE (UCHT1) and CD8-Pacific Orange (3B5) antibodies, and Sytox blue was used to exclude non-viable cells.

Genomic DNA was extracted from sorted cells with the Quick-DNA Microprep Kit. TCRbeta DNA was amplified with the immunoSEQ hsTCRbeta kit following the manufacturer's protocol. TCRbeta libraries were sequenced on an Illumina MiSeq instrument. Per the original workflow: Following removal of out-of-frame sequences, 2.4 million or so distinct TCRbeta sequences were retained, with an average of roughly 62,000 per individual. Each individual was scored by the count of around 160 previously reported CMV-associated TCRbeta sequences and the total productive distinct TCRbeta count. A beta-binomial model was reimplemented in Python, and scikit-learn random forests with default parameters were trained on data from the US cohort. Classifier performance on the Belgian cohort was summarized as median AUC with percentile confidence intervals over 10,000 bootstrap iterations. TCRdb limited this immuneACCESS table to in-frame rearrangements with V and J called. A share of clones is missing; checked studies link under half to unresolved V genes, and the rest is unexplained. V and J calls and clone size are given by that table; D and trimming were obtained from the DNA. The sample table shows 60,000 to 75,000 clones, and over 70% are seen once. 0.5% to 0.6% of the sample is in the top ten clones.

Concerning this clone: It has no known antigen specificity. No much larger clonotype is one base removed from it; base qualities were not supplied.

This clonotype was sampled from an adult in good health and CMV-seronegative. Some clones in this sample may be carry-over from other donors' samples. This chain is built from TRBV9 and TRBJ2-3, with TRBD2 matching 10 junction bases. The sequenced sample was memory CD4+ T cells from blood. The nucleotide sequence reads TGTGCCAGCAGCGTAGGAACTAGCGGGAATGGGGATACGCAGTATTTT. Translated, this gives CASSVGTSGNGDTQYF.